Below, one TCR beta chain is given with its context. As yet, its antigen is unknown. Germline-derived CDR1 and CDR2 are SGHNT and YENEEA. The ends were cut back, 6 bases at V and 0 bases at J, with 12 bases in the middle. CDR3 length: 15 residues. The sample comes from a study of chemoradiotherapy in HPV16-positive cancers. On the study more broadly: Candidate HPV-specific T-cell clones and common TCR motifs came from functional assays in a couple of HPV16-positive patients. General observations from the study: HPV-responsive T-cell expansion during chemoradiotherapy was linked to improved recurrence-free survival in HPV16-positive patients.

The assay was immunoSEQ multiplex PCR, and TCRdb's table has in-frame clones only and misses some. Of tens of thousands of clones listed, around 67% are singletons. The chain carries TRBV11-3 and TRBJ2-1; D uncertain. This material was acquired from a patient who underwent chemoradiotherapy. The TCR comes from a human donor with HPV-associated anogenital cancer. Here the CDR3 DNA reads TGTGCCAGCAGTTCAGTGTTGAGCTCCTACAATGAGCAGTTCTTC. Protein product: CASSSVLSSYNEQFF.